The clone carrying this T cell receptor beta chain was seen repeatedly, ten times or more. Its antigen is still unknown. Indicated time point: patch test 2, 6 weeks after DPC sensitization. Treatment given: therapeutic diphenylcyclopropenone sensitization with weekly scalp DPC. The CDR3 sequence is 14 residues long. Germline V gene sequence: CDR1 DFQATT, CDR2 SNEGSKA (reference sequence). Trimming took 6 bases from V and 2 from J; bases not matched to a gene: 8. This entry belongs to a study of human T cells and chemical hapten exposure. Study-wide background: Women made up most patients, who had alopecia areata, totalis or universalis.

TCRdb reprocessed the RACE reads via MiXCR and lists one record per CDR3 protein. This sample yields 89,000 or so distinct CDR3 sequences, of which more than 6.5% are seen a single time; around 1.3% belongs to the top ten. Findings of the study overall: Sensitizing to DPC left TCRs with a frequency above 1 in 1000 unaltered.

The receptor comes from a woman aged 30 to 39 with alopecia areata. Some clones in this sample may be carry-over from other donors' samples. Sequences were derived from whole blood, sampled in connection with sensitization to the hapten diphenylcyclopropenone (DPC). The J gene is TRBJ2-3, the V gene TRBV20-1; 7 nucleotides line up with TRBD2. In nucleotides, the CDR3 is TGCAGTGCCGTAAGCGGGGATCACACAGATACGCAGTATTTT. Translated, it gives CSAVSGDHTDTQYF.